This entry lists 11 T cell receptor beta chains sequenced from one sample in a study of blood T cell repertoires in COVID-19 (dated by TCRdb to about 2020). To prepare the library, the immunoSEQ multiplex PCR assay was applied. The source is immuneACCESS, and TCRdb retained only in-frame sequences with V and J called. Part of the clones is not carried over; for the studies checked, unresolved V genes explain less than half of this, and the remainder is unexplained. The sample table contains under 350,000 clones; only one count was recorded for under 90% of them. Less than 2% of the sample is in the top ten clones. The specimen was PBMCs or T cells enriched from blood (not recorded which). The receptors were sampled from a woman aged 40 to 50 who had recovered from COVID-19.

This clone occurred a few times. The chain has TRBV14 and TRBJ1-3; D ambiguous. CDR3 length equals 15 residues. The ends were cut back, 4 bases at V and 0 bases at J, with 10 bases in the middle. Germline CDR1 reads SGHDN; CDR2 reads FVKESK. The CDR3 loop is CASSLEKSSGNTIYF. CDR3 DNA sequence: TGTGCCAGCAGCCTAGAGAAGAGCTCTGGAAACACCATATATTTT.

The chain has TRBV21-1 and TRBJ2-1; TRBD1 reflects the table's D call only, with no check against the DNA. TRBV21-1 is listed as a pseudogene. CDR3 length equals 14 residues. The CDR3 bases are TGTGCCAGCAGATACAGACAGGGCTACAATGAGCAGTTCTTC. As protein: CASRYRQGYNEQFF.

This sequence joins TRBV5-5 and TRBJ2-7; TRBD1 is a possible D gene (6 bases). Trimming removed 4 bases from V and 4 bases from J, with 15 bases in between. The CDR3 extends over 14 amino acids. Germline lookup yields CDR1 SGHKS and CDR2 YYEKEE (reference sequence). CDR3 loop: CASSPGQRRYEQYF. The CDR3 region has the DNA TGTGCCAGCAGCCCGGGACAAAGAAGGTACGAGCAGTACTTC. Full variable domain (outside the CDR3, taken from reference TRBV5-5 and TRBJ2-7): DAGVTQSPTHLIKTRGQQVTLRCSPISGHKSVSWYQQVLGQGPQFIFQYYEKEERGRGNFPDRFSARQFPNYSSELNVNALLLGDSALYLCASSPGQRRYEQYFGPGTRLTVT.

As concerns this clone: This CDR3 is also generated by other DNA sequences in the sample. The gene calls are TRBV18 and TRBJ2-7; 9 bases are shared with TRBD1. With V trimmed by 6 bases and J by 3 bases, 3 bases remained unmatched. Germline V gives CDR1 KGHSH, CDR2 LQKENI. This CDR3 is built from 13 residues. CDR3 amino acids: CASSQGQGYEQYF. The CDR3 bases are TGTGCCAGCTCCCAGGGACAGGGCTACGAGCAGTACTTC.

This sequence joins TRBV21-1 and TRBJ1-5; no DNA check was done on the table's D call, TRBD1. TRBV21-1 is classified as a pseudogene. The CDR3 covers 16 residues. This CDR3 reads CASSKGEGAGHQPQHF. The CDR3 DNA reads TGTGCCAGCAGCAAAGGAGAGGGGGCAGGCCATCAGCCCCAGCATTTT.

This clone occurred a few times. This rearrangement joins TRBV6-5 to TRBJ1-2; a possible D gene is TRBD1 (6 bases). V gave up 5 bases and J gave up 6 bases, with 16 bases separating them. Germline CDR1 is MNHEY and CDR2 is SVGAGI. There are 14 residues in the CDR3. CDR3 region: CASSREQGFHGYTF. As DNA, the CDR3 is TGTGCCAGCAGTCGCGAACAGGGTTTCCATGGCTACACCTTC.

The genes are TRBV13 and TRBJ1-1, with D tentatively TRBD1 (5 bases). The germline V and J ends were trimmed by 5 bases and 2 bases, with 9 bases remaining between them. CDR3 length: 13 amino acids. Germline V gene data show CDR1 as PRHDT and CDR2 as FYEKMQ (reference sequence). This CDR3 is CASSETVNTEAFF. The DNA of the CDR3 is TGTGCCAGCAGCGAGACAGTAAACACTGAAGCTTTCTTT.

The CDR3 DNA sequence: TGTGCCAGTAGCGGGACAGCTTGGACCCAGTACTTC. Translation: CASSGTAWTQYF. The V gene is TRBV19, the J gene TRBJ2-5; 7 nucleotides match TRBD1. J was trimmed by 7 bases and V by 6 bases; bases with no gene match: 5. The CDR3 has 12 residues. Germline V lookup: CDR1 LNHDA, CDR2 SQIVND (reference sequence).

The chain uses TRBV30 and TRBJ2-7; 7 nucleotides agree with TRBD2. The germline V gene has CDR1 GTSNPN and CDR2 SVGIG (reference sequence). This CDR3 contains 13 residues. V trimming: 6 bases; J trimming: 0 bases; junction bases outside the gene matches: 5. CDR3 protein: CACQKRGSYEQYF. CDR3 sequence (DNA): TGTGCCTGTCAGAAGCGGGGCTCCTACGAGCAGTACTTC.

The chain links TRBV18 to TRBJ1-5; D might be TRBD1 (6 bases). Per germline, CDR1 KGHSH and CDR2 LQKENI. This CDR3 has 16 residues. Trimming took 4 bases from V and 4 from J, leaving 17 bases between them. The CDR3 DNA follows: TGTGCCAGCTCACTGGGACACCCGGAGGTTAATCAGCCCCAGCATTTT. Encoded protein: CASSLGHPEVNQPQHF.

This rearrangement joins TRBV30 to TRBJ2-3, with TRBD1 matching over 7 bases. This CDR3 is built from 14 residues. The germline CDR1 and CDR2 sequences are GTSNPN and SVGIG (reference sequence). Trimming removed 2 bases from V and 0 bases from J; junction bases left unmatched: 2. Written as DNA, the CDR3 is TGTGCCTGGAGTCGGACAGGTAGCACAGATACGCAGTATTTT. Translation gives CAWSRTGSTDTQYF. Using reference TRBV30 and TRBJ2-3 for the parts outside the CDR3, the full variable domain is SQTIHQWPATLVQPVGSPLSLECTVEGTSNPNLYWYRQAAGRGLQLLFYSVGIGQISSEVPQNLSASRPQDRQFILSSKKLLLSDSGFYLCAWSRTGSTDTQYFGPGTRLTVL.